The clone carrying this T cell receptor beta chain was recorded only once. Its target is unknown. The data belong to a study of T cell responses to AZD1222 COVID-19 vaccine. Overall study results and limits: Two AZD1222 doses significantly raised spike-specific TCR breadth and depth over controls.

Repertoires were generated with immunoSEQ multiplex PCR, while TCRdb's copy carries only in-frame clones and drops some. This table has roughly 79,000 clones, about 72% appearing once. The germline CDR1 and CDR2 sequences are LGHDT and YNNKEL (reference sequence). V gave up 5 bases and J gave up 1 base, with 8 bases separating them. The CDR3 spans 13 residues. The chain has TRBV3-1 (or the pseudogene TRBV3-2) and TRBJ1-1, with D tentatively TRBD1 (5 bases). The source is an adult in good health. Sequencing used peripheral blood, obtained on day 0 of AZD1222 vaccination. CDR3 amino acids: CASSWGGNTEAFF. The CDR3 bases are TGTGCCAGCAGCTGGGGCGGGAACACTGAAGCTTTCTTT.